Each of the 24 T cell receptor beta chains below was sequenced from the same sample in a study of cytomegalovirus exposure and HLA in healthy donors. The PCR employed 60 Vbeta primers together with 13 Jbeta primers. Assay: immunoSEQ multiplex PCR; the TCRdb copy retains only in-frame clones and omits some. The sample lists about 180,000 clones; roughly 80% were seen once. The sequenced sample consisted of PBMCs. The receptors stem from a man between 40 and 49 years old in good health and CMV-seronegative.

This chain uses TRBV28 with TRBJ1-2; 11 positions match TRBD1. Germline V CDR1 and CDR2: MDHEN, SYDVKM. Losses at the gene ends were 8 bases for V and 7 bases for J; bases not matched to a gene: 3. The CDR3 extends over 12 amino acids. The CDR3 protein is CASAGQGAGYTF. In DNA form, the CDR3 reads TGTGCCAGCGCAGGACAGGGGGCTGGCTACACCTTC.

This clone was seen just once. The CDR3 protein is CASNGQGIGNYTF. As DNA, the CDR3 is TGTGCCAGCAACGGACAGGGAATTGGAAACTACACCTTC. The chain carries TRBV2 and TRBJ1-2, with TRBD1 matching 8 bases. Germline-derived CDR1 and CDR2 are SNHLY and FYNNEI. The CDR3 has 13 residues. Trimming cost V 7 bases and J 10 bases; bases outside gene matches: 11.

The J gene is TRBJ2-6, the V gene TRBV5-4; TRBD2 is a possible D gene (5 bases). V lost 6 bases and J 4 bases, leaving 14 bases between the germline ends. CDR3 length: 15 residues. Per germline, CDR1 SGHNT and CDR2 YYREEE (reference sequence). The CDR3 DNA follows: TGTGCCAGCACCGAGCGGACGGGGGGGGCCAACGTCCTGACTTTC. Amino acid sequence: CASTERTGGANVLTF.

The chain has TRBV4-3 and TRBJ2-4, with TRBD2 matching 10 bases. V lost 0 bases to trimming and J lost 0 bases; unmatched junction nucleotides: 5. The CDR3 consists of 18 residues. CDR1 and CDR2 (germline): LGHNA, YSLEER. For the CDR3, the DNA is TGCGCCAGCAGCCAAGATCGGGCTAGCGGGGGAGCCAAAAACATTCAGTACTTC. Amino acid sequence: CASSQDRASGGAKNIQYF.

A word on this clone: The limits of the CDR3 on the DNA are not certain, so only TCRdb's listed CDR3 is given. The V call is TRBV7-3, the J call TRBJ2-3; the table gives TRBD2 as D, unverified against the DNA. Looked up from germline, CDR1 is SGHTA and CDR2 is FQGTGA. Counting both end residues, the CDR3 totals 16 amino acids. The CDR3 reads CSSSFGPGLLGDTQYF.

This rearrangement joins TRBV21-1 to TRBJ2-3; the listed D gene, TRBD1, was not tested against the DNA. TRBV21-1 is a listed pseudogene. This CDR3 is 17 amino acids long. The CDR3 reads CASSKAIGTGSTDTQYF. CDR3 in DNA: TGTGCCAGCAGCAAAGCGATCGGGACAGGAAGCACAGATACGCAGTATTTT.

The J gene is TRBJ2-7, the V gene TRBV19, with 9 positions matching TRBD2. V gave up 7 bases and J gave up 0 bases; unmatched junction bases: 4. Germline CDR1 LNHDA, CDR2 SQIVND (reference sequence). The CDR3 totals 14 residues. This CDR3 is CASKDSGGSYEQYF. DNA for the CDR3: TGTGCCAGTAAGGATAGCGGGGGCTCCTACGAGCAGTACTTC. Looking up the rest from reference TRBV19 and TRBJ2-7 gives the full variable domain: DGGITQSPKYLFRKEGQNVTLSCEQNLNHDAMYWYRQDPGQGLRLIYYSQIVNDFQKGDIAEGYSVSREKKESFPLTVTSAQKNPTAFYLCASKDSGGSYEQYFGPGTRLTVT.

The chain couples TRBV4-2 to TRBJ2-7, with D tentatively TRBD1 (6 bases). The length of the CDR3 is 13 residues. V gave up 2 bases and J gave up 2 bases, with 7 bases separating them. Per germline, CDR1 LGHNA and CDR2 YNFKEQ. The CDR3: CASSQRDTYEQYF. The CDR3 DNA follows: TGTGCCAGCAGCCAAAGGGACACCTACGAGCAGTACTTC.

The chain links TRBV25-1 to TRBJ2-1; 11 bases fit TRBD1. CDR1 and CDR2 from the germline V gene are MGHDK and SYGVNS. CDR3 length equals 18 residues. V shed 4 bases, J shed 5 bases, and the junction held 13 bases outside the gene matches. CDR3 DNA sequence: TGTGCCAGCAGTGGGACCGGGACAGGGGGTTCCCTCAACAATGAGCAGTTCTTC. Residues: CASSGTGTGGSLNNEQFF.

Only a few counts were recorded for this clone. The gene calls are TRBV13 and TRBJ1-3, with 9 nucleotides matching TRBD1. Losses at the gene ends were 3 bases for V and 4 bases for J; bases not matched to a gene: 7. The CDR3 loop spans 16 amino acids. CDR1 and CDR2 (germline): PRHDT, FYEKMQ (reference sequence). CDR3 in amino acids: CASSFRDRVIGNTIYF. CDR3 DNA sequence: TGTGCCAGCAGCTTTAGGGACAGGGTAATCGGAAACACCATATATTTT.

This clone was seen only once. The rearrangement joins TRBV5-1 to TRBJ2-3; the D is unclear. Germline CDR1 and CDR2: SGHRS and YFSETQ. This CDR3 has 15 amino acids. V shed 3 bases and J shed 2 bases, with 13 bases lying between them. CDR3 nucleotides: TGCGCCAGCAGCTCCCGACTCGGTTCCACAGATACGCAGTATTTT. It yields the protein CASSSRLGSTDTQYF. The full variable domain, completed using reference TRBV5-1 and TRBJ2-3, is KAGVTQTPRYLIKTRGQQVTLSCSPISGHRSVSWYQQTPGQGLQFLFEYFSETQRNKGNFPGRFSGRQFSNSRSEMNVSTLELGDSALYLCASSSRLGSTDTQYFGPGTRLTVL.

The rearrangement joins TRBV28 to TRBJ2-3, with 7 bases lining up with TRBD2. The CDR3 length is 15 residues. Germline CDR1 is MDHEN and CDR2 is SYDVKM. Unmatched junction bases numbered 3, after V lost 3 bases and J lost 0 bases. Here the CDR3 reads CASSFIAGSTDTQYF. The CDR3 bases are TGTGCCAGCAGTTTTATAGCGGGTAGCACAGATACGCAGTATTTT.

V is TRBV7-2 and J is TRBJ1-3; D may be TRBD1 (5 bases). The ends were cut back, 11 bases at V and 3 bases at J, with 17 bases in the middle. The CDR3 contains 14 residues. Germline CDR1 is SGHTA and CDR2 is FQGNSA. CDR3 nucleotide sequence: TGTGCCTCAGGCGCCCCCAGGGTTGGAAACACCATATATTTT. Amino acids: CASGAPRVGNTIYF.

The chain couples TRBV5-1 to TRBJ2-5; 7 nucleotides match TRBD2. TRBJ2-7 explains the end of the DNA better; the J call may be wrong. Germline lookup yields CDR1 SGHRS and CDR2 YFSETQ. CDR3 length: 15 residues. The CDR3 protein is CASRPSSGQLYEQYF. In DNA form, the CDR3 reads TGCGCCAGCCGCCCCTCTAGCGGCCAGCTCTACGAGCAGTACTTC.

The rearrangement uses TRBV30 and TRBJ1-1, with D possibly matching TRBD1 (5 bases). Deletions cut 5 bases from V and 4 bases from J, with 8 bases between. Germline lookup yields CDR1 GTSNPN and CDR2 SVGIG (reference sequence). The CDR3 runs 11 residues. CDR3 residues: CAWQGPTEAFF. The CDR3 coding sequence is TGTGCCTGGCAGGGTCCCACTGAAGCTTTCTTT.

This clone was observed once. DNA for the CDR3: TGCGCCAGCAGCTGGAGGGGCGCCAACTCTGGAAACACCATATATTTT. Protein: CASSWRGANSGNTIYF. The V gene is TRBV5-1, the J gene TRBJ1-3, with D tentatively TRBD1 (5 bases). Germline CDR1 SGHRS, CDR2 YFSETQ. V shed 3 bases and J shed 0 bases, with 13 bases lying between them. The CDR3 is made up of 16 amino acids.

The V call is TRBV9, the J call TRBJ1-2, with D possibly being TRBD1 (5 bases). Germline-derived CDR1 and CDR2 are SGDLS and YYNGEE. The CDR3 spans 13 residues. The germline V and J ends were trimmed by 0 bases and 5 bases, with 8 bases remaining between them. The CDR3 DNA reads as TGTGCCAGCAGCGTAGGACAGCAGTATGGCTACACCTTC. Translated: CASSVGQQYGYTF.

This sequence joins TRBV7-2 and TRBJ1-4, with D tentatively TRBD1 (6 bases). The germline V gene has CDR1 SGHTA and CDR2 FQGNSA. The V end was cut by 0 bases, the J end by 6 bases, with 11 bases between. The CDR3 is 15 residues long. The CDR3 spells CASSLAPGGHEKLFF. The CDR3 DNA sequence: TGTGCCAGCAGCTTAGCGCCCGGGGGGCATGAAAAACTGTTTTTT.

This sequence joins TRBV6-1 and TRBJ2-5; weak D call: TRBD2 (5 bases). Trimming shortened V by 0 bases and J by 2 bases, and 16 bases separated the two germline ends. The germline CDR1 and CDR2 sequences are MNHNS and SASEGT. This CDR3 region has 17 residues. In nucleotides, the CDR3 is TGTGCCAGCAGTGAAGCAAGGGCCACCGGGAAACAAGAGACCCAGTACTTC. Translation gives CASSEARATGKQETQYF.

The chain carries TRBV5-1 and TRBJ2-7; 8 bases align to TRBD1. Trimming at V came to 4 bases and at J to 4 bases, leaving 7 bases not matched to a gene. Germline V CDR1 and CDR2: SGHRS, YFSETQ. The CDR3 extends over 14 amino acids. The CDR3 sequence is CASSKTGVRYEQYF. CDR3 in DNA: TGCGCCAGCAGCAAGACAGGGGTAAGGTACGAGCAGTACTTC.

The chain is built from TRBV5-1 and TRBJ2-1, with 9 positions matching TRBD2. The germline V gene encodes CDR1 SGHRS and CDR2 YFSETQ. After removal of 0 bases from V and 7 bases from J, the junction contained 11 bases not matched to a gene. This CDR3 region has 17 residues. In DNA, the CDR3 is TGCGCCAGCAGCTTGGGGGGCAGCGGGAGCGGGGGGAATGAGCAGTTCTTC. Encoded protein: CASSLGGSGSGGNEQFF.

This chain joins TRBV28 and TRBJ1-2; 12 positions agree with TRBD1. This CDR3 region has 18 residues. The V segment lost 7 bases and the J segment 4 bases; nucleotides outside the gene matches: 16. The germline V gene encodes CDR1 MDHEN and CDR2 SYDVKM. The CDR3, as DNA: TGTGCCAGCAAATCGGCGGGACAGGGGGCCTACTCGTCCTATGGCTACACCTTC. It codes for CASKSAGQGAYSSYGYTF.

This clone was seen only a few times. The CDR3 sequence: CASRRGHQYEQYF. CDR3 nucleotides: TGTGCCAGCCGCCGGGGACACCAATACGAGCAGTACTTC. V is TRBV2 and J is TRBJ2-7; the D gene is possibly TRBD1 (6 bases). Germline-derived CDR1 and CDR2 are SNHLY and FYNNEI. This CDR3 region has 13 residues. Trimming removed 8 bases from V and 4 bases from J, with 15 bases in between.

The rearrangement uses TRBV29-1 and TRBJ1-2; D is undetermined. CDR3 length: 11 amino acids. Looked up from germline, CDR1 is SQVTM and CDR2 is ANQGSEA. The germline V and J ends were trimmed by 6 bases and 1 base, with 6 bases remaining between them. The CDR3 here is CSVHGNYGYTF. In nucleotides, the CDR3 is TGCAGCGTCCACGGTAACTATGGCTACACCTTC.